The rows below give T cell receptor beta chains drawn from one sample of a study of T-cell reconstitution after alpha-beta-depleted transplantation in children. TCRdb fed the PCR reads into MiXCR, producing one record per CDR3 protein. The sample holds around 670,000 distinct CDR3 sequences, over 10% seen once. The source was PBMCs, collected before TCRalphabeta/CD19-depleted stem cell transplant. The receptors originated from a girl aged 2 to 9 with congenital amegakaryocytic thrombocytopenia, due to receive a stem cell transplant. Each CDR3 is given with its conserved first and last residue. A D gene is named only where the DNA matches it firmly. Size values are once, few and many counts, or a class for expanded clones, and some rows have none.

V gene,J gene,clone size,D gene,CDR3 DNA,CDR3 protein
TRBV25-1,TRBJ2-7,few,-,TGTGCCAGCGCGCACCCCGGCTTC,CASAHPGF
TRBV11-2,TRBJ2-4,few,-,TGTGCCAGCAGATCGACGCGAGCCAAAAACATTCAGTACTTC,CASRSTRAKNIQYF
TRBV20-1,TRBJ2-1,many,-,TGCAGTGCTGGATTCCCACCCTCGGGGTTTTTGGAAGAGCAGTTCTTC,CSAGFPPSGFLEEQFF
TRBV10-3,TRBJ2-7,few,-,TGTGCCATCAGTGAGTTATCGGGACGCTCCTACGAGCAGTACTTC,CAISELSGRSYEQYF
TRBV20-1,TRBJ2-2,many,TRBD2,TGCAGTGCTTTAGCGGGAGAGGTCGGGGAGCTGTTTTTT,CSALAGEVGELFF
TRBV7-3,TRBJ2-2,few,-,TGTGCCAGCAGCCCACACCTAGGCGTGAACACCGGGGAGCTGTTTTTT,CASSPHLGVNTGELFF
TRBV20-1,TRBJ2-7,-,-,TGCAGTGCTATGACAGGTCCCAACTACGAGCAGTACTTC,CSAMTGPNYEQYF
TRBV20-1,TRBJ1-1,few,TRBD1,TGCAGTGCTCGAGGGACAGGGTCACAAGCTTTCTTT,CSARGTGSQAFF
TRBV5-1,TRBJ2-1,few,-,TGCGCCAGCAGCTTGGCTAACCTGAGCTCCTACAATGAGCAGTTCTTC,CASSLANLSSYNEQFF
TRBV20-1,TRBJ2-7,-,-,TGCAGTGCTAGGACAGAAAAGCGGGCGCTCTCCTACGAGCAGTACTTC,CSARTEKRALSYEQYF
TRBV5-1,TRBJ1-1,few,TRBD1,TGCGCCAGCAGCTCGGGGGACAGTCGGAACACTGAAGCTTTCTTT,CASSSGDSRNTEAFF
TRBV29-1,TRBJ2-7,few,-,TGCAGCGTCCTCCCCCCCGGGAATCTCGACGAGCAGTACTTC,CSVLPPGNLDEQYF
TRBV29-1,TRBJ2-2,many,-,TGCAGCGTTGAAGGCGGGGAAGGCGAGGAGCTGTTTTTT,CSVEGGEGEELFF
TRBV20-1,TRBJ1-5,-,-,TGCAGTGATACCCCCCTCTGGAGCAATCAGCCCCAGCATTTT,CSDTPLWSNQPQHF
TRBV20-1,TRBJ2-5,many,-,TGCAGTGCCAAGGGGAATAGCGCGGCCAAAAGGGAGACCCAGTACTTC,CSAKGNSAAKRETQYF
TRBV7-8,TRBJ1-4,few,-,TGTGCCAGCAGTTCCGGAGGGGGGAACCGCGGACATGAAAAACTGTTTTTT,CASSSGGGNRGHEKLFF
TRBV5-1,TRBJ2-7,many,TRBD1,TGCGCCAGCAGCTTGACCGAGCAGGACAGGGCTTACGAGCAGTACTTC,CASSLTEQDRAYEQYF
TRBV5-6,TRBJ1-2,-,-,TGTGCCAGCAACCTTCTACTTTCCGTCGAGGGCTACACCTTC,CASNLLLSVEGYTF
TRBV10-3,TRBJ2-7,many,TRBD2,TGTGCCATCAGTAGCGGGAGCTCCTACGAGCAGTACTTC,CAISSGSSYEQYF
TRBV5-6,TRBJ1-2,-,-,TGTGCCAGCAGCTTGGATTGTGGCTACACCTTC,CASSLDCGYTF
TRBV20-1,TRBJ2-7,few,TRBD1,TGCAGTGCGCATAGGACAGGGTCCTACGAGCAGTACTTC,CSAHRTGSYEQYF
TRBV11-2,TRBJ2-5,few,-,TGTGCCAGCAGCTTAGTTCGGGGCTCGTACCAAGAGACCCAGTACTTC,CASSLVRGSYQETQYF
TRBV10-3,TRBJ2-1,many,-,TGTGCCATCAGTGAGTCTTTCCTAGGTGAGCAGTTCTTC,CAISESFLGEQFF
TRBV7-9,TRBJ2-5,-,TRBD2,TGTGCCAGCAGCTCGATTAGCGGGAGGGCGGATGAGACCCAGTACTTC,CASSSISGRADETQYF
TRBV12-3/TRBV12-4,TRBJ1-1,few,TRBD1,TGTGCCAGCAGTGGGGAAGGACAGGGAGTGGCTGAAGCTTTCTTT,CASSGEGQGVAEAFF
TRBV5-1,TRBJ2-7,few,-,TGCGCCAGCAGCATAGTCGAGCAAAACTACGAGCAGTACTTC,CASSIVEQNYEQYF
TRBV20-1,TRBJ2-7,-,-,TGCAGTGCTAGAGATAATTGGTACGAGCAGTACTTC,CSARDNWYEQYF
TRBV12-3/TRBV12-4,TRBJ2-2,few,-,TGTGCCATACCACACCTAGGGGAGCTGTTTTTT,CAIPHLGELFF
TRBV7-9,TRBJ1-1,-,TRBD1,TGTGCCAGCAGCTCGACAGGGCAGGCTTTCTTT,CASSSTGQAFF
TRBV5-1,TRBJ2-5,many,TRBD2,TGCGCCAGCAGCTTTACTGCGGGAGATGAGACCCAGTACTTC,CASSFTAGDETQYF
TRBV12-3/TRBV12-4,TRBJ1-4,-,-,TGTGCCAGCAGCTTTTTTGGACAGAATAATGAAAAACTGTTTTTT,CASSFFGQNNEKLFF
TRBV15,TRBJ2-3,-,TRBD2,TGTGCCACCAAACCCATGGCGACTAGCGGGAGGAATTTGGGATTAGATACGCAGTATTTT,CATKPMATSGRNLGLDTQYF
TRBV28,TRBJ2-2,few,-,TGTGGTGTGGCAGGGGCAGCGACGTGGGGCATCACCGGGGAGCTGTTTTTT,CGVAGAATWGITGELFF
TRBV29-1,TRBJ2-6,many,-,TGCAGCGTTGAAGATCGGGACCGGAGCCAAATCGCGGGGGCCAACGTCCTGACTTTC,CSVEDRDRSQIAGANVLTF
TRBV4-1,TRBJ2-7,few,-,TGCGCCAGCAGCCAAGAAAGAGCCACTTCCTCCTACGAGCAGTACTTC,CASSQERATSSYEQYF
TRBV27,TRBJ2-3,many,TRBD2,TGTGCCAGCCGGGGGGGCTCGACCACAGATACGCAGTATTTT,CASRGGSTTDTQYF